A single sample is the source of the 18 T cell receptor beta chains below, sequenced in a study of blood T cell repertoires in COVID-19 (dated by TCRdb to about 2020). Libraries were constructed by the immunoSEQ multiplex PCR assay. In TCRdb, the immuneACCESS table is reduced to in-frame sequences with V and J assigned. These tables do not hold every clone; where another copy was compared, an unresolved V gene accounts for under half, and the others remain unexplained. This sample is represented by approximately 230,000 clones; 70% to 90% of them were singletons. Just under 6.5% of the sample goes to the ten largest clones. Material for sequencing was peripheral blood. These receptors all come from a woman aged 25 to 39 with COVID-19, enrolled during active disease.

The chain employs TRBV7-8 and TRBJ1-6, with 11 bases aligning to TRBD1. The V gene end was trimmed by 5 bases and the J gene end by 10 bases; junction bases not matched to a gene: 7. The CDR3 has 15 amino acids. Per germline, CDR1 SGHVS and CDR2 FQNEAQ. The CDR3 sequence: CASSISGTGGSPLHF. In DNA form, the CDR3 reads TGTGCCAGCAGCATCTCCGGGACAGGGGGATCACCCCTCCACTTT.

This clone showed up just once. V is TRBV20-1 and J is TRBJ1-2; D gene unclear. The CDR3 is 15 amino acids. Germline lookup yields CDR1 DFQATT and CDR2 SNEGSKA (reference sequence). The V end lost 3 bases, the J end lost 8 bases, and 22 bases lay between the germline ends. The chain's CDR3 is CSASPPGEAAGGYTF. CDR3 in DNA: TGCAGTGCTAGTCCCCCCGGAGAGGCCGCGGGAGGCTACACCTTC.

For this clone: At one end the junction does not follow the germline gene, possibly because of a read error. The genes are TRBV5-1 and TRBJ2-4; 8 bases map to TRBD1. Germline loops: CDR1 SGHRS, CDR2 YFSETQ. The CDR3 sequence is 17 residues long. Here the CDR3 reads CTSSDMRQGAFGNIQYF. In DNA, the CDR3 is TGCACCAGCAGCGATATGAGGCAGGGGGCGTTCGGAAACATTCAGTACTTC.

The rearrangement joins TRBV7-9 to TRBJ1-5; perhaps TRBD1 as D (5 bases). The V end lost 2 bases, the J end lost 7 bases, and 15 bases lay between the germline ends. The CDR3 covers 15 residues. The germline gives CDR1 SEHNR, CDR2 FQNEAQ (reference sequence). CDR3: CASSLTGGGRQPQHF. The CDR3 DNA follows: TGTGCCAGCAGCTTAACTGGGGGGGGAAGACAGCCCCAGCATTTT.

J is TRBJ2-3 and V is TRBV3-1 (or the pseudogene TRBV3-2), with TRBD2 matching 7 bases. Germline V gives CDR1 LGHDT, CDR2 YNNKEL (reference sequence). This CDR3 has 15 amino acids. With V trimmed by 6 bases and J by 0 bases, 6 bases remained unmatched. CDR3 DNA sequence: TGTGCCAGCAGTCGTGGACTAGAAAGCACAGATACGCAGTATTTT. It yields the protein CASSRGLESTDTQYF.

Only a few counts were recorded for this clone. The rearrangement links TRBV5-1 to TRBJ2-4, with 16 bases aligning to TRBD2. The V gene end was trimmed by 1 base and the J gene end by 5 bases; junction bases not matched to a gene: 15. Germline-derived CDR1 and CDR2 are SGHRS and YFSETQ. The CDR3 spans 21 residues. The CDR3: CASSLFSLRGTSGRAQNIQYF. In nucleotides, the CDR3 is TGCGCCAGCAGCTTGTTTTCCCTCCGCGGGACTAGCGGGAGGGCCCAAAACATTCAGTACTTC.

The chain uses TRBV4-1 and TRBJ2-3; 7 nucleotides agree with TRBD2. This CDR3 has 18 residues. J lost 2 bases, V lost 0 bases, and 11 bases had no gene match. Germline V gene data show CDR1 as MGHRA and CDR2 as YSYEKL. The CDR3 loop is CASSQDPQLASLTDTQYF. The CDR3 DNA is TGCGCCAGCAGCCAAGATCCCCAACTAGCGTCCCTCACAGATACGCAGTATTTT.

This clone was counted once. In DNA form, the CDR3 reads TGCGCCAGCAGCTTCCGGGGGTTCCCGAAGGATACGCAGTATTTT. Its translation: CASSFRGFPKDTQYF. V gene TRBV4-1 combines with J gene TRBJ2-3; TRBD2 is a possible D gene (6 bases). Germline assignment: CDR1 MGHRA and CDR2 YSYEKL. The CDR3 length is 15 residues. V dropped 5 bases and J dropped 6 bases, with 18 bases sitting between them.

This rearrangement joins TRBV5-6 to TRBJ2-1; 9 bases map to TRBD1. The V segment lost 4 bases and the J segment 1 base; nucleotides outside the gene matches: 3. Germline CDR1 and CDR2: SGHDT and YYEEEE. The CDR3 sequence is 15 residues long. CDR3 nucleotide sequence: TGTGCCAGCAGCCTGGACAGGGGTTCCTACAATGAGCAGTTCTTC. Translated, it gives CASSLDRGSYNEQFF.

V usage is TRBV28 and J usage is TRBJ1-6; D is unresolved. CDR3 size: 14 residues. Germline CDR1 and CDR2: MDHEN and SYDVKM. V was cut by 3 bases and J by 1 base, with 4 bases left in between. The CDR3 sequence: CASSFESYNSPLHF. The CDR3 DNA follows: TGTGCCAGCAGTTTCGAGTCCTATAATTCACCCCTCCACTTT.

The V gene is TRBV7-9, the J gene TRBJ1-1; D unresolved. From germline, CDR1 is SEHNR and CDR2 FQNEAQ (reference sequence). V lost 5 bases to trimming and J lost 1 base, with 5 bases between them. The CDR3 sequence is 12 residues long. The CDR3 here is CASSQRNTEAFF. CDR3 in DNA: TGTGCCAGCAGCCAGCGGAACACTGAAGCTTTCTTT.

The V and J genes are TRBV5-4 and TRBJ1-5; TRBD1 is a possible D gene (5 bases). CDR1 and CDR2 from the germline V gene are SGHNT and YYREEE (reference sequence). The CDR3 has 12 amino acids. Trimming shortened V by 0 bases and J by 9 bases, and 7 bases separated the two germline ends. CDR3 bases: TGTGCCAGCAGCTTGGACGGGGGGCCCCAGCATTTT. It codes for CASSLDGGPQHF.

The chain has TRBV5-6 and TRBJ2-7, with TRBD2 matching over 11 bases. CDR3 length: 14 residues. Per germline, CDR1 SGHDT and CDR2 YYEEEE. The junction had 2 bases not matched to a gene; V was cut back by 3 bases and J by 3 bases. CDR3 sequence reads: CASSSGLADYEQYV. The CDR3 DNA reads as TGTGCCAGCAGCTCGGGACTAGCGGACTACGAGCAGTACGTC.

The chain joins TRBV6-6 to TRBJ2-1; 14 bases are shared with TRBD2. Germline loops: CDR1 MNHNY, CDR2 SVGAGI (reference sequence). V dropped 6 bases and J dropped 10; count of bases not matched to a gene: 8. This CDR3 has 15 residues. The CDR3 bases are TGTGCCAGCAGCGGGACTAGCGGGAGTTCGGGAGAGCAGTTCTTC. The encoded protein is CASSGTSGSSGEQFF.

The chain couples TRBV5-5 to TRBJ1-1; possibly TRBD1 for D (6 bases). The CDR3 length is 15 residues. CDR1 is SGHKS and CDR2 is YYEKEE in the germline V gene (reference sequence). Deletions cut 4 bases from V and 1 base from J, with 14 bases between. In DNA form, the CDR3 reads TGTGCCAGCAGCCCCTGGGACATATCGAACACTGAAGCTTTCTTT. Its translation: CASSPWDISNTEAFF.

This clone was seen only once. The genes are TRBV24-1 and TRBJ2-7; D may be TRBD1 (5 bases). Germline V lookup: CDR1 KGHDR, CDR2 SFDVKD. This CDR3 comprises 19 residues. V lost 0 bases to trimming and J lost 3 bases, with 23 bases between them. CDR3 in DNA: TGTGCCACCAGTGATTTGCTTCAGGGCGCGGAAGCCCTCCTCTACGAGCAGTACGTC. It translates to CATSDLLQGAEALLYEQYV.

The CDR3 is CASSQLRQGWFEKLFF. The DNA for the CDR3 is TGTGCCAGCAGCCAATTACGACAGGGTTGGTTTGAAAAACTGTTTTTT. This chain connects TRBV11-2 to TRBJ1-4; 7 bases match TRBD1. CDR1 and CDR2 (germline): SGHAT, FQNNGV. Trimming took 5 bases from V and 7 from J; bases not matched to a gene: 13. This CDR3 spans 16 amino acids.

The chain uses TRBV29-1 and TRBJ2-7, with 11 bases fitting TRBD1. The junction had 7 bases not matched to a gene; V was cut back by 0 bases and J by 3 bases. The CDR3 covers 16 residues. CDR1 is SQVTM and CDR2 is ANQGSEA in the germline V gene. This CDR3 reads CSVEDSGDRGVYEQYF. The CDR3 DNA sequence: TGCAGCGTTGAAGATTCGGGGGACAGGGGGGTCTACGAGCAGTACTTC.